This T cell receptor beta chain stems from a study of tissue T cells after allogeneic stem cell transplantation. Study background: Patients with graft-versus-host disease had grafts: four unmodified, three CD34-selected and T-cell-depleted. Findings and limits, study-wide: Only a limited share of tissue TCRs appeared in blood or spleen. Which tissue TCRs were alloreactive or antigen-specific was not determined. Some clones might be persisting host cells.

To note about this clone: No antigen is known for it.

Here immunoSEQ multiplex PCR was the method, and the copy in TCRdb shows in-frame clones only, minus some. This table has 25,000 to 30,000 clones, 85% appearing once. Germline V lookup: CDR1 SGHDT, CDR2 YYEEEE. V gave up 6 bases and J gave up 5 bases, with 15 bases separating them. The CDR3 length is 14 residues. The sample here was blood, taken before transplantation. This sequence originates from a woman aged 18-49 years who later had graft-versus-host disease after an allogeneic stem cell transplant. The J gene is TRBJ1-5, the V gene TRBV5-6; tentative D call: TRBD1 (5 bases). The CDR3 coding sequence is TGTGCCAGCAAGATCCAGGGCACCCATCAGCCCCAGCATTTT. Translating it yields CASKIQGTHQPQHF.